A selection of T cell receptor beta chains follows, all from one sample in a study of blood T cell repertoires in COVID-19. The protocol was immunoSEQ multiplex PCR, while the TCRdb copy is restricted to in-frame clones and leaves out a portion. The sample includes 35,000 to 45,000 clones, roughly nine tenths of them seen just once. Sequencing was carried out using peripheral blood. These receptors were taken from a man aged 45-60 years with active COVID-19. Both conserved end residues are part of each CDR3. The order of the fields is CDR3 DNA, CDR3 protein, D gene, V gene, J gene, clone size. A D gene is named only where the DNA matches it firmly. Clone size is shown for a subset of rows, as once, few, many or a class of expanded clone.

TGTGCCAGTAGTACCGACAGGTACTCTGGAAACACCATATATTTT	CASSTDRYSGNTIYF	NA	TRBV19	TRBJ1-3	once
TGTGCCAGCAGTGAATGGCATAACCAAGAGACCCAGTACTTC	CASSEWHNQETQYF	NA	TRBV6-1	TRBJ2-5	NA
TGTGCCAGCAGTAGCAGGGGGCCACAAGAGACCCAGTACTTC	CASSSRGPQETQYF	TRBD1	TRBV27	TRBJ2-5	NA
TGCAGTGCTAGTTCGACAGGGTGGCCGAATTCACCCCTCCACTTT	CSASSTGWPNSPLHF	TRBD1	TRBV20-1	TRBJ1-6	NA
TGTGCCAGTAGCACCCGGACAGGGAAACTGTTTTTT	CASSTRTGKLFF	TRBD1	TRBV19	TRBJ1-4	NA
TGTGCCAGCAGTGGACCACGCCCCAGGTACGAGCAGTACTTC	CASSGPRPRYEQYF	NA	TRBV2	TRBJ2-7	NA
TGTGCCATCAGGTCAGGGGAAAACACTGAAGCTTTCTTT	CAIRSGENTEAFF	NA	TRBV10-3	TRBJ1-1	NA
TGTGCCAGCAGTGATCCGGGACTAGCGGGAGTTGGGGACAATGAGCAGTTCTTC	CASSDPGLAGVGDNEQFF	TRBD2	TRBV2	TRBJ2-1	NA
TGTGCCAGCAGTCCCCCCGACTGGGGGGAGGGCTACACCTTC	CASSPPDWGEGYTF	NA	TRBV6-5	TRBJ1-2	NA
TGTGCCAGTAGTTTCCAAAGCGGGACCCAGTACTTC	CASSFQSGTQYF	NA	TRBV19	TRBJ2-5	NA
TGCGCCACCTCCCCAGTTACAGATACGCAGTATTTT	CATSPVTDTQYF	NA	TRBV10-2	TRBJ2-3	NA
TGTGCCACCAGTGATTCAACCGGGGGGGCCACTGAAGCTTTCTTT	CATSDSTGGATEAFF	NA	TRBV24-1	TRBJ1-1	NA
TGTGCCAGTAGTATCGACGGGATAGCGGGATTGAGGTCCCAAGAGACCCAGTACTTC	CASSIDGIAGLRSQETQYF	TRBD2	TRBV19	TRBJ2-5	NA
TGTGCCAGCAGCGCCTCCGGACAGAGCAATCAGCCCCAGCATTTT	CASSASGQSNQPQHF	NA	TRBV9	TRBJ1-5	NA
TGCGCCAGCAGGGGGGGCTCTGGAAACACCATATATTTT	CASRGGSGNTIYF	NA	TRBV5-1	TRBJ1-3	NA
TGTGCCAGTAGTACAGGGTACAATGAGCAGTTCTTC	CASSTGYNEQFF	NA	TRBV19	TRBJ2-1	NA
TGCGCCAGCAGCTTGGGAGACTTCGCGAACACCGGGGAGCTGTTTTTT	CASSLGDFANTGELFF	NA	TRBV5-1	TRBJ2-2	NA
TGCGCCAGCAGCCAAGAGAGGTTCGGAGATACGCAGTATTTT	CASSQERFGDTQYF	NA	TRBV4-1	TRBJ2-3	NA
TGTGCCAGCTCACGGGACAGTGTCTCTGGGGCCAACGTCCTGACTTTC	CASSRDSVSGANVLTF	TRBD1	TRBV18	TRBJ2-6	NA
TGCGCCAGCAGCCAGGACAGGGGGGGGAACACTGAAGCTTTCTTT	CASSQDRGGNTEAFF	TRBD1	TRBV4-1	TRBJ1-1	NA
TGTGCCAGCAGCCAAGGTGCTGGGGGCTATCAGCCCCAGCATTTT	CASSQGAGGYQPQHF	NA	TRBV3-1/TRBV3-2	TRBJ1-5	NA
TGCGCCAGCGGGACTAGCGGGAGTGCAAATGAGCAGTTCTTC	CASGTSGSANEQFF	TRBD2	TRBV10-2	TRBJ2-1	few
TGTGCCAGCTCTGGCAGACTAGAGCAGTACTTC	CASSGRLEQYF	NA	TRBV7-9	TRBJ2-7	NA
TGTGCCACCAGCAGAGATAGGGGATACGAGCAGTACTTC	CATSRDRGYEQYF	NA	TRBV15	TRBJ2-7	NA
TGTGCCAGCAGCCGACGATCAGGCCAAGAGACCCAGTACTTC	CASSRRSGQETQYF	NA	TRBV11-3	TRBJ2-5	NA
TGTGCCAGCAGTACTACCCGCAATCAGCCCCAGCATTTT	CASSTTRNQPQHF	NA	TRBV6-5	TRBJ1-5	NA
TGTGCCAGCACCCAGGTCCCCGGGACAGGGGGCGAGGAGACCCAGTACTTC	CASTQVPGTGGEETQYF	TRBD1	TRBV3-1/TRBV3-2	TRBJ2-5	once
TGTGCCAGCAGTGCAGGACAGGGCGCCGGGGAGCTGTTTTTT	CASSAGQGAGELFF	TRBD1	TRBV6-2/TRBV6-3	TRBJ2-2	NA
TGTGCCAGCAATTGGGGACAGGGGAGATCTGAAGCTTTCTTT	CASNWGQGRSEAFF	TRBD1	TRBV2	TRBJ1-1	NA
TGTGCCAGCAGTGAAGAACTATTCCGGATATCTGATAATTCACCCCTCCACTTT	CASSEELFRISDNSPLHF	NA	TRBV2	TRBJ1-6	NA
TGTGCCACCAGCGGGGATAGCGGGGGCAGCACAGATACGCAGTATTTT	CATSGDSGGSTDTQYF	TRBD2	TRBV15	TRBJ2-3	NA
TGCGCCAGCAGTGGAGGACTAGCGGGAGGGTTAGAGACCCAGTACTTC	CASSGGLAGGLETQYF	TRBD2	TRBV10-1	TRBJ2-5	once
TGCGCCAGCAGTGAAGTGGGACAGGGGCATGGCTACACCTTC	CASSEVGQGHGYTF	TRBD1	TRBV10-2	TRBJ1-2	NA
TGTGCCAGCAGCTTATCCCCAGGGTTCGGTGATGGCTACACCTTC	CASSLSPGFGDGYTF	NA	TRBV11-2	TRBJ1-2	NA
TGTGCCAGCAGTTACTCGGAGGAGATGAACACTGAAGCTTTCTTT	CASSYSEEMNTEAFF	NA	TRBV6-6	TRBJ1-1	NA
TGCAGTGCTAGTGTCCCGACTAGCAGCTCCTACGAGCAGTACTTC	CSASVPTSSSYEQYF	TRBD2	TRBV20-1	TRBJ2-7	NA
TGTGCCAGCAGCTTTGAGGGGGCTTGGAATCAGCCCCAGCATTTT	CASSFEGAWNQPQHF	TRBD1	TRBV7-2	TRBJ1-5	NA
TGTGCCAGCAGTGGGGACAGGGGGTTCGGTTTCTTT	CASSGDRGFGFF	TRBD1	TRBV2	TRBJ1-1	NA
TGTGCCTTTGAGGGTTCGGGGGGAGAAAAACTGTTTTTT	CAFEGSGGEKLFF	NA	TRBV30	TRBJ1-4	NA
TGTGCCAGTAGTATCGGAGTGGAAGGGGTCGCCGGGGAGCTGTTTTTT	CASSIGVEGVAGELFF	NA	TRBV19	TRBJ2-2	NA
TGTGCCAGCAGCGTAGATAGCGGGAGCTCCTACAATGAGCAGTTCTTC	CASSVDSGSSYNEQFF	TRBD2	TRBV11-3	TRBJ2-1	NA
TGTGCCAGCAGCCAAACCCCCGGGACAGGGGAAGGCTACACCTTC	CASSQTPGTGEGYTF	TRBD1	TRBV3-1/TRBV3-2	TRBJ1-2	NA
TGTGCCAGCAGCTTGACAGGCGTCGAGCAGTACTTC	CASSLTGVEQYF	NA	TRBV7-9	TRBJ2-7	once
TGTGCCATCAGTGAGGTAGCGGGAGATGTCACAGATACGCAGTATTTT	CAISEVAGDVTDTQYF	TRBD2	TRBV10-3	TRBJ2-3	NA
TGTGCCAGCAGCTTCGGCCTAGTCTCGGATACGCAGTATTTT	CASSFGLVSDTQYF	NA	TRBV7-3	TRBJ2-3	NA